What follows are 29 T cell receptor beta chains derived from one specimen sequenced in a study of blood T cell repertoires in COVID-19. The protocol was immunoSEQ multiplex PCR, while the TCRdb copy is restricted to in-frame clones and leaves out a portion. The sample consists of hundreds of thousands of clones, roughly 89% of them appearing once. Material for sequencing was peripheral blood. These receptors were obtained from a woman in her 30s with active or convalescent COVID-19.

This clone showed up just once. This chain uses TRBV18 with TRBJ1-2; 8 nucleotides align to TRBD1. This CDR3 is built from 14 residues. Germline V gives CDR1 KGHSH, CDR2 LQKENI. V was clipped by 6 bases and J by 3 bases; unmatched bases: 6. The CDR3 loop reads CASSPKDRDYGYTF. Written as DNA, the CDR3 is TGTGCCAGCTCTCCAAAGGACAGGGACTATGGCTACACCTTC.

The genes are TRBV29-1 and TRBJ2-3, with D hard to call. Deletions cut 3 bases from V and 6 bases from J, with 4 bases between. Germline V gene sequence: CDR1 SQVTM, CDR2 ANQGSEA. There are 10 residues in the CDR3. The CDR3 DNA follows: TGCAGCGTTGATCGTGATACGCAGTATTTT. It codes for CSVDRDTQYF.

The count of this clone is one. This rearrangement joins TRBV12-3 or TRBV12-4 to TRBJ2-2, with TRBD2 as a possible D gene (5 bases). Trimming shortened V by 7 bases and J by 1 base, and 7 bases separated the two germline ends. The CDR3 spans 13 residues. CDR3 region: CASTGLNTGELFF. As DNA, the CDR3 is TGTGCCAGCACAGGACTGAACACCGGGGAGCTGTTTTTT.

The chain recombines TRBV5-1 with TRBJ1-4; 7 positions agree with TRBD1. The V segment lost 4 bases and the J segment 7 bases; nucleotides outside the gene matches: 10. The CDR3 length is 15 residues. CDR1 SGHRS and CDR2 YFSETQ come from the germline V gene. The DNA of the CDR3 is TGCGCCAGCAGCCCCCAGGGGGTTCAGGGTGAAAAACTGTTTTTT. It yields the protein CASSPQGVQGEKLFF.

The chain carries TRBV5-1 and TRBJ2-7; weak D call: TRBD1 (5 bases). From germline, CDR1 is SGHRS and CDR2 YFSETQ. The CDR3 is 13 residues long. The germline V and J ends were trimmed by 0 bases and 6 bases, with 10 bases remaining between them. The CDR3 DNA reads as TGCGCCAGCAGCTTGGACAGGTTCGGCGAGCAGTACTTC. Its translation: CASSLDRFGEQYF.

This clone was recorded only once. The J gene is TRBJ1-4, the V gene TRBV27; 8 bases are a match to TRBD1. There are 17 residues in the CDR3. J lost 0 bases, V lost 10 bases, and 13 bases had no gene match. Germline CDR1 and CDR2: MNHEY and SMNVEV (reference sequence). The CDR3 coding sequence is TGTGCCACTTCCCCCGGACAGGGTGAAACAACTAATGAAAAACTGTTTTTT. This sequence encodes CATSPGQGETTNEKLFF. The variable domain in full, with the rest retrieved from reference TRBV27 and TRBJ1-4, is EAQVTQNPRYLITVTGKKLTVTCSQNMNHEYMSWYRQDPGLGLRQIYYSMNVEVTDKGDVPEGYKVSRKEKRNFPLILESPSPNQTSLYFCATSPGQGETTNEKLFFGSGTQLSVL.

In the case of this clone: Other DNA sequences in this sample translate to the same CDR3. The gene calls are TRBV4-2 and TRBJ2-1; D possibly corresponds to TRBD2 (6 bases). The CDR3 is made up of 16 amino acids. V shed 0 bases and J shed 0 bases, with 9 bases lying between them. Germline lookup yields CDR1 LGHNA and CDR2 YNFKEQ. The CDR3 DNA reads as TGTGCCAGCAGCCAAGACGGGAGCAGCTCCTACAATGAGCAGTTCTTC. Translated, it gives CASSQDGSSSYNEQFF.

The chain carries TRBV24-1 and TRBJ2-1; the D gene is possibly TRBD2 (5 bases). Per germline, CDR1 KGHDR and CDR2 SFDVKD. The CDR3 runs 17 residues. Trimming removed 4 bases at V and 0 bases at J, with 15 bases between. CDR3 sequence: CATSEIDQRTSYNEQFF. CDR3 in DNA: TGTGCCACCAGTGAAATAGACCAGCGGACCTCCTACAATGAGCAGTTCTTC.

The V gene is TRBV7-9, the J gene TRBJ2-1, with D maybe TRBD2 (6 bases). The V gene's germline CDR1 is SEHNR and CDR2 FQNEAQ (reference sequence). Trimming removed 3 bases from V and 10 bases from J, with 19 bases in between. The CDR3 extends over 15 amino acids. Here the CDR3 reads CASSFREDPNREQFF. The CDR3 nucleotides read TGTGCCAGCAGCTTTAGGGAGGACCCCAATCGGGAGCAGTTCTTC.

The chain uses TRBV2 and TRBJ1-1; tentative D call: TRBD1 (6 bases). Germline V CDR1 and CDR2: SNHLY, FYNNEI. The ends were cut back, 4 bases at V and 11 bases at J, with 23 bases in the middle. The CDR3 extends over 15 amino acids. CDR3 region: CASSGPTSSGVRAFF. DNA for the CDR3: TGTGCCAGCAGTGGCCCCACTTCTTCAGGGGTGCGGGCTTTCTTT. The variable domain in full, completed from reference TRBV2 and TRBJ1-1, reads EPEVTQTPSHQVTQMGQEVILRCVPISNHLYFYWYRQILGQKVEFLVSFYNNEISEKSEIFDDQFSVERPDGSNFTLKIRSTKLEDSAMYFCASSGPTSSGVRAFFGQGTRLTVV.

The genes are TRBV11-1 and TRBJ2-1, with 8 nucleotides matching TRBD1. CDR3 length equals 15 residues. From germline, CDR1 is SGHAT and CDR2 FQDESV (reference sequence). V trimming: 5 bases; J trimming: 1 base; junction bases outside the gene matches: 4. DNA of the CDR3: TGTGCCAGCAGCACTGGACAGGGTTCCTACAATGAGCAGTTCTTC. This translates into CASSTGQGSYNEQFF.

The V call is TRBV10-2, the J call TRBJ2-7; 9 nucleotides align to TRBD1. V shed 6 bases and J 4 bases; nucleotides not matched to a gene: 13. This CDR3 region has 16 residues. Germline CDR1 and CDR2: WSHSY and SAAADI. The CDR3 region has the DNA TGCGCCAGCAGCGGTCGACAGGGGGAAGGTTTGTACGAGCAGTACTTC. Amino acid sequence: CASSGRQGEGLYEQYF.

This sequence joins TRBV14 and TRBJ1-2; TRBD1 agrees at 7 bases. The V and J ends lost 6 bases and 6 bases, in that order; junction bases with no gene match: 16. The germline CDR1 and CDR2 sequences are SGHDN and FVKESK. The CDR3 length is 16 residues. The CDR3 reads CASRTETGTRSHGYTF. CDR3 in DNA: TGTGCCAGCAGAACCGAGACAGGGACGAGGTCTCATGGCTACACCTTC.

The chain is built from TRBV6-5 and TRBJ2-1, with 9 bases identical to TRBD1. V shed 7 bases, J shed 4 bases, and the junction held 8 bases outside the gene matches. Germline V gives CDR1 MNHEY, CDR2 SVGAGI. The CDR3 loop spans 15 amino acids. CDR3 coding DNA: TGTGCCAGCACCGACATGACAGGGGGATACAATGAGCAGTTCTTC. This encodes CASTDMTGGYNEQFF.

In this sample, this clone turned up a few times. This chain joins TRBV3-1 (or the pseudogene TRBV3-2) and TRBJ2-7, with no clear D. Deletions cut 0 bases from V and 3 bases from J, with 12 bases between. This CDR3 spans 15 amino acids. The V gene's germline CDR1 is LGHDT and CDR2 YNNKEL (reference sequence). The CDR3 DNA is TGTGCCAGCAGCCAAGAAGACTCAAACCTCTACGAGCAGTACTTC. Translated: CASSQEDSNLYEQYF.

This chain connects TRBV15 to TRBJ2-1, with 9 bases aligning to TRBD1. The J segment lost 7 bases and the V segment lost 1 base, leaving 5 bases of the junction unmatched. Germline values: CDR1 LNHNV, CDR2 YYDKDF (reference sequence). The CDR3 sequence is 15 residues long. The CDR3 sequence: CATSRGGTGLNEQFF. The DNA for the CDR3 is TGTGCCACCAGCAGAGGAGGGACAGGGTTAAATGAGCAGTTCTTC. Full variable domain (missing parts from reference TRBV15 and TRBJ2-1): DAMVIQNPRYQVTQFGKPVTLSCSQTLNHNVMYWYQQKSSQAPKLLFHYYDKDFNNEADTPDNFQSRRPNTSFCFLDIRSPGLGDTAMYLCATSRGGTGLNEQFFGPGTRLTVL.

This clone occurred a few times. The chain carries TRBV4-2 and TRBJ1-5; D uncertain. The CDR3 runs to 17 residues. Germline V gene sequence: CDR1 LGHNA, CDR2 YNFKEQ. Trimming pared 0 bases from V and 4 bases from J, leaving 16 bases between. The CDR3 protein is CASSQDLGKGLNQPQHF. The CDR3 DNA follows: TGTGCCAGCAGCCAAGATCTAGGCAAAGGATTGAATCAGCCCCAGCATTTT.

The chain recombines TRBV10-2 with TRBJ2-4; 9 bases match TRBD2. CDR1 and CDR2 (germline): WSHSY, SAAADI. The CDR3 runs 15 residues. The V segment lost 7 bases and the J segment 8 bases; nucleotides outside the gene matches: 12. CDR3 protein: CASKGVGRLADIQYF. For the CDR3, the DNA is TGCGCCAGCAAGGGAGTCGGACGACTAGCGGACATTCAGTACTTC.

The J gene is TRBJ1-6, the V gene TRBV5-1; 11 bases are a match to TRBD1. This CDR3 is built from 15 residues. V lost 4 bases and J lost 5; bases outside the gene matches: 2. Germline assignment: CDR1 SGHRS and CDR2 YFSETQ. The CDR3 region is CASSRGQGDNSPLHF. The CDR3 DNA is TGCGCCAGCAGCAGGGGACAGGGGGATAATTCACCCCTCCACTTT.

This clone has just one count. The V gene is TRBV7-8, the J gene TRBJ2-1; TRBD2 might be the D (7 bases). The V gene's germline CDR1 is SGHVS and CDR2 FQNEAQ. The CDR3 length is 14 residues. The V end lost 4 bases, the J end lost 7 bases, and 14 bases lay between the germline ends. CDR3 sequence (DNA): TGTGCCAGCAGCTCCACGGGGGGCCGGAATGAGCAGTTCTTC. Translated: CASSSTGGRNEQFF.

This chain uses TRBV2 with TRBJ1-2; D is unresolved. The CDR3 extends over 12 amino acids. Germline lookup yields CDR1 SNHLY and CDR2 FYNNEI. V was shortened by 4 bases and J by 4 bases, with 7 bases between the two germline ends. DNA for the CDR3: TGTGCCAGCAGTGTGGCTGTCTATGGCTACACCTTC. This encodes CASSVAVYGYTF.

The sample holds a few counts of this clone. V is TRBV9 and J is TRBJ2-1, with D possibly being TRBD1 (5 bases). With 5 bases removed from V and 6 bases from J, the gap between germline ends came to 12 bases. Per the germline V gene, CDR1 is SGDLS and CDR2 is YYNGEE. This CDR3 has 13 amino acids. The CDR3 loop reads CASRRGSLNEQFF. The CDR3 region has the DNA TGTGCCAGCAGAAGGGGCAGTCTCAATGAGCAGTTCTTC.

V gene TRBV5-1 combines with J gene TRBJ2-5; 11 nucleotides match TRBD2. This CDR3 contains 16 residues. V shed 0 bases and J 3 bases; nucleotides not matched to a gene: 4. Germline values: CDR1 SGHRS, CDR2 YFSETQ. The chain's CDR3 is CASSLGSGGAEETQYF. The DNA of the CDR3 is TGCGCCAGCAGCTTGGGTAGCGGGGGGGCCGAAGAGACCCAGTACTTC.

This chain links TRBV10-1 with TRBJ1-6, with 9 bases matching TRBD1. This CDR3 is built from 14 residues. The V segment lost 6 bases and the J segment 9 bases; nucleotides outside the gene matches: 6. The germline V gene has CDR1 WNHNN and CDR2 SYGVQD (reference sequence). CDR3 DNA sequence: TGCGCCAGCAGCATGGGACAGGGAGGTTCACCCCTCCACTTT. Translating it yields CASSMGQGGSPLHF.

V is TRBV19 and J is TRBJ2-5; 10 bases align to TRBD2. CDR3 length: 14 residues. V shed 5 bases and J 5 bases; nucleotides not matched to a gene: 5. Per the germline V gene, CDR1 is LNHDA and CDR2 is SQIVND (reference sequence). The CDR3 nucleotides are TGTGCCAGTAGTGCAGCGGGAGGGCGGGAGACCCAGTACTTC. This gives the protein CASSAAGGRETQYF.

The genes are TRBV11-2 and TRBJ2-7; 12 bases fit TRBD2. J lost 7 bases, V lost 5 bases, and 3 bases had no gene match. The CDR3 runs to 13 residues. The V gene's germline CDR1 is SGHAT and CDR2 FQNNGV. CDR3 coding DNA: TGTGCCAGCAGCAAGGGACTAGCGGGTGAGCAGTACTTC. This sequence encodes CASSKGLAGEQYF.

The chain uses TRBV5-1 and TRBJ2-7; 7 nucleotides line up with TRBD1. J lost 4 bases, V lost 2 bases, and 6 bases had no gene match. The CDR3 contains 14 residues. The V gene's germline CDR1 is SGHRS and CDR2 YFSETQ. CDR3: CASSLGGQIYEQYF. The CDR3 DNA reads as TGCGCCAGCAGCTTAGGGGGACAGATATACGAGCAGTACTTC.

The J gene is TRBJ1-6, the V gene TRBV18; 9 bases map to TRBD1. V shed 3 bases and J 6 bases; nucleotides not matched to a gene: 6. From germline, CDR1 is KGHSH and CDR2 LQKENI. The CDR3 covers 16 residues. CDR3 DNA: TGTGCCAGCTCACCGGGGGGGACAGGGATTAATTCACCCCTCCACTTT. Translating it yields CASSPGGTGINSPLHF.

V gene TRBV19 combines with J gene TRBJ2-6, with a possible D match to TRBD2 (6 bases). Germline values: CDR1 LNHDA, CDR2 SQIVND (reference sequence). The V end was cut by 3 bases, the J end by 1 base, with 10 bases between. This CDR3 is built from 16 residues. The CDR3 here is CASSIGGNSGANVLTF. The CDR3 DNA sequence: TGTGCCAGTAGTATCGGCGGGAATTCTGGGGCCAACGTCCTGACTTTC. The variable domain in full, completed from reference TRBV19 and TRBJ2-6, reads DGGITQSPKYLFRKEGQNVTLSCEQNLNHDAMYWYRQDPGQGLRLIYYSQIVNDFQKGDIAEGYSVSREKKESFPLTVTSAQKNPTAFYLCASSIGGNSGANVLTFGAGSRLTVL.